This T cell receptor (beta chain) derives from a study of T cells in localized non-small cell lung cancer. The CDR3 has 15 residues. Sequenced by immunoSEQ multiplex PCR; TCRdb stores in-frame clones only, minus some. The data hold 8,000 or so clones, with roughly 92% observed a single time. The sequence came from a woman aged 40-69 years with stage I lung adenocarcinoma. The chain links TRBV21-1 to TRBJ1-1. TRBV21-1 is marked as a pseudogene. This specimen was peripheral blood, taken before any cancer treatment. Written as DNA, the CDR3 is TGTGCCAGCAGCAAAGGGGCGGGCCAGGTCACTGAAGCTTTCTTT. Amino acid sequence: CASSKGAGQVTEAFF.